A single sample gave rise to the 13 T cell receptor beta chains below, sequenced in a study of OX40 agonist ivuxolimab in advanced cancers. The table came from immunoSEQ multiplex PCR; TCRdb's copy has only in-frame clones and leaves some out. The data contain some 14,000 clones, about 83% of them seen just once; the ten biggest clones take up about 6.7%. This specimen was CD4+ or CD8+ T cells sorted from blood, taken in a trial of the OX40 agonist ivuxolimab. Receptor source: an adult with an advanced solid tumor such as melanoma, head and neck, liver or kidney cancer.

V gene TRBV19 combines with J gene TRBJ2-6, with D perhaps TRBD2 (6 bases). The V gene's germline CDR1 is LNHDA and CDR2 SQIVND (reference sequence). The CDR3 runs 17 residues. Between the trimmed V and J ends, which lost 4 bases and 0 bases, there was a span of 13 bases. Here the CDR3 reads CASSTTGLPSGANVLTF. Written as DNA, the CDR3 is TGTGCCAGTAGTACAACGGGACTGCCCTCTGGGGCCAACGTCCTGACTTTC. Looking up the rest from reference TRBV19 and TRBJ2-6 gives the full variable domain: DGGITQSPKYLFRKEGQNVTLSCEQNLNHDAMYWYRQDPGQGLRLIYYSQIVNDFQKGDIAEGYSVSREKKESFPLTVTSAQKNPTAFYLCASSTTGLPSGANVLTFGAGSRLTVL.

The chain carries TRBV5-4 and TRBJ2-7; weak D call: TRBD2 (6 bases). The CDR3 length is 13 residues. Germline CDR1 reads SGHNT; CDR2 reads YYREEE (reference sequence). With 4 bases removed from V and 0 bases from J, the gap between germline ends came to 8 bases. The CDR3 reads CASSPRDSYEQYF. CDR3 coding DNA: TGTGCCAGCAGCCCGCGGGACTCCTACGAGCAGTACTTC.

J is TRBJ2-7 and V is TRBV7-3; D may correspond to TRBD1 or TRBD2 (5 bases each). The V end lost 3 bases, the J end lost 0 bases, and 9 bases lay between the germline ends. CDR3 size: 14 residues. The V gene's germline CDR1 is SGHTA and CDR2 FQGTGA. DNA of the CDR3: TGTGCCAGCAGCTTGGGGACGGCCTCCTACGAGCAGTACTTC. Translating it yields CASSLGTASYEQYF. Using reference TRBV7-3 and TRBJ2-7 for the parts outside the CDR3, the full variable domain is GAGVSQTPSNKVTEKGKYVELRCDPISGHTALYWYRQSLGQGPEFLIYFQGTGAADDSGLPNDRFFAVRPEGSVSTLKIQRTERGDSAVYLCASSLGTASYEQYFGPGTRLTVT.

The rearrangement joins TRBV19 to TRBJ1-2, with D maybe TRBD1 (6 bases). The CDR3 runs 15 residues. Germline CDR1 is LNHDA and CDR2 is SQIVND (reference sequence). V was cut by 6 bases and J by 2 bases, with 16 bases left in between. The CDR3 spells CASRTGGDRNYGYTF. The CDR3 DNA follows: TGTGCCAGTAGGACAGGTGGTGACAGGAACTATGGCTACACCTTC. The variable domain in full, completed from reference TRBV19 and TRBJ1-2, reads DGGITQSPKYLFRKEGQNVTLSCEQNLNHDAMYWYRQDPGQGLRLIYYSQIVNDFQKGDIAEGYSVSREKKESFPLTVTSAQKNPTAFYLCASRTGGDRNYGYTFGSGTRLTVV.

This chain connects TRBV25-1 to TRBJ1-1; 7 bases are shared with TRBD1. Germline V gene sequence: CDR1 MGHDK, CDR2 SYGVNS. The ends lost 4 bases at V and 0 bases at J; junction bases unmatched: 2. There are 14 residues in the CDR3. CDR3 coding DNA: TGTGCCAGCAGTGGGACAGGAGTGAACACTGAAGCTTTCTTT. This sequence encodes CASSGTGVNTEAFF.

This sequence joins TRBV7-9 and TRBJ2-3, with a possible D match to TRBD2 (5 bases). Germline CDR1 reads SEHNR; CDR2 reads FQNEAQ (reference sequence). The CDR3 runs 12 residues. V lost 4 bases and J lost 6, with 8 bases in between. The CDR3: CASSSVADTQYF. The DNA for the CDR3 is TGTGCCAGCAGCTCGGTAGCGGATACGCAGTATTTT.

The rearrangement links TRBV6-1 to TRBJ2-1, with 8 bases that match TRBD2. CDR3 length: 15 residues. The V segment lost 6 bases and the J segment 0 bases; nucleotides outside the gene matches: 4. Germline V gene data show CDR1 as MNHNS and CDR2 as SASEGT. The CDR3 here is CASSERGSSYNEQFF. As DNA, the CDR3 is TGTGCCAGCAGCGAGCGGGGGAGCTCCTACAATGAGCAGTTCTTC.

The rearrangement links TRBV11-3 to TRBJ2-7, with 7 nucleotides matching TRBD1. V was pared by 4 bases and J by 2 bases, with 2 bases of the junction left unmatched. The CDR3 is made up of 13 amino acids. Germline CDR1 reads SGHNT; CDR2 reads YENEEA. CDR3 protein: CASSSTGAYEQYF. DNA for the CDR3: TGTGCCAGCAGCTCCACAGGGGCCTACGAGCAGTACTTC.

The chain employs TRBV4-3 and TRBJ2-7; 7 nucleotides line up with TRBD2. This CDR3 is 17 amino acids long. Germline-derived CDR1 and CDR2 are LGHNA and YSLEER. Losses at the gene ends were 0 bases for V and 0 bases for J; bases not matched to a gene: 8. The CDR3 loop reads CASSQDKPSGSSYEQYF. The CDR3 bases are TGCGCCAGCAGCCAAGATAAGCCTAGCGGAAGCTCCTACGAGCAGTACTTC.

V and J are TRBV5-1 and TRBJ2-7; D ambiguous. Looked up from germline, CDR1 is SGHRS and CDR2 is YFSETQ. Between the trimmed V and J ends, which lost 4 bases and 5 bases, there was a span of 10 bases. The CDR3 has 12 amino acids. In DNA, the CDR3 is TGCGCCAGCAGCACTCCGAGCGACGAGCAGTACTTC. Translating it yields CASSTPSDEQYF.

CDR3 protein: CASSSPQGDEKLFF. For the CDR3, the DNA is TGTGCCAGCAGCTCTCCCCAGGGGGATGAAAAACTGTTTTTT. The V and J genes are TRBV7-6 and TRBJ1-4; 7 bases are a match to TRBD1. The V and J ends lost 4 bases and 6 bases, in that order; junction bases with no gene match: 5. CDR1 and CDR2 (germline): SGHVS, FNYEAQ. CDR3 length: 14 amino acids.

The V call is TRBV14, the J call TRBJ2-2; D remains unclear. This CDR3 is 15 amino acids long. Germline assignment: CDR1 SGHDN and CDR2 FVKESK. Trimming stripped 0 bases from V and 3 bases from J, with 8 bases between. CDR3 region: CASSQDRLHTGELFF. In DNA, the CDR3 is TGTGCCAGCAGCCAAGACCGCCTTCACACCGGGGAGCTGTTTTTT.

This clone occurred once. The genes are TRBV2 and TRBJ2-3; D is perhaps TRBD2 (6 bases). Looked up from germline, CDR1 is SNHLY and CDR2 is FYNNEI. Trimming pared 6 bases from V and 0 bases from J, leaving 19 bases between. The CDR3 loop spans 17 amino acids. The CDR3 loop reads CASSETGGTTSTDTQYF. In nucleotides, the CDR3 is TGTGCCAGCAGCGAAACCGGGGGAACAACTAGCACAGATACGCAGTATTTT.